Sequencing of this TCR beta chain was carried out in a study of persistence of HIV-infected CD4 T cells. Study in general: A median of around 8 years of suppressive ART preceded sampling. Study results and limitations: CMV- and Gag-responding cells had lower TCRbeta richness than CD3/CD28-responding cells.

Concerning this clone itself: Its matching antigen is unknown.

The germline gives CDR1 SGHTA, CDR2 FQGNSA. This CDR3 is built from 14 residues. With 8 bases removed from V and 0 bases from J, the gap between germline ends came to 11 bases. The stimulus was an HIV-1 Gag 15-mer peptide pool, about 1.1 ug/peptide/mL. Sorting selected CD4+ T cells upregulating both CD40 ligand and CD69. The immunoSEQ assay was version 4, run in survey mode. Profiled with immunoSEQ multiplex PCR; TCRdb holds only in-frame clones, not every one. The sample has about 13,000 clones, about 60% seen once. The sample in question was CD4+ T cells sorted from PBMCs after roughly 18-hour stimulation, obtained from a patient who received antiretroviral therapy. The TCR comes from an adult man with HIV who was CMV-seropositive. V gene TRBV7-2 combines with J gene TRBJ1-3; D ambiguous. In nucleotides, the CDR3 is TGTGCCAGCGCTGCAGATTACTCTGGAAACACCATATATTTT. Protein sequence: CASAADYSGNTIYF. Looking up the rest from reference TRBV7-2 and TRBJ1-3 gives the full variable domain: GAGVSQSPSNKVTEKGKDVELRCDPISGHTALYWYRQSLGQGLEFLIYFQGNSAPDKSGLPSDRFSAERTGGSVSTLTIQRTQQEDSAVYLCASAADYSGNTIYFGEGSWLTVV.